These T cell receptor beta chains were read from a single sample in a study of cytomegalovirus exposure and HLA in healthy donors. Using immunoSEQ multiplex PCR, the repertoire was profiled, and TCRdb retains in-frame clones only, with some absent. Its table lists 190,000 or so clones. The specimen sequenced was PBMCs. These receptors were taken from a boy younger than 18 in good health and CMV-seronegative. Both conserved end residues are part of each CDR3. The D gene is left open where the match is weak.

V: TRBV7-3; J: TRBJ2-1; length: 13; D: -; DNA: TGTGCCAGCAGCCCTAGGGGGAACAATGAGCAGTTCTTC; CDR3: CASSPRGNNEQFF
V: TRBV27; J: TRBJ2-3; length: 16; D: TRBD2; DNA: TGTGCCAGCAGTTTATGGGGGCGGGGGGGCACAGATACGCAGTATTTT; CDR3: CASSLWGRGGTDTQYF
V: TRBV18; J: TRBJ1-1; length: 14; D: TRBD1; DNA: TGTGCCAGCTCACCGGGACAGGGGTGGGCTGAAGCTTTCTTT; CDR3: CASSPGQGWAEAFF
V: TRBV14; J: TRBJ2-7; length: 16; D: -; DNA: TGTGCCAGCAGCCCCAATAGGACTCCAGAATCCTACGAGCAGTACTTC; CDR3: CASSPNRTPESYEQYF
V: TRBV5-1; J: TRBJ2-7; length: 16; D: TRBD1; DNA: TGCGCCAGCAGCTCGGGAGGGACAGGGGGTCTGTACGAGCAGTACTTC; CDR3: CASSSGGTGGLYEQYF
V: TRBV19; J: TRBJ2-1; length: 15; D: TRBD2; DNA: TGTGCCAGTAGTATCCCCAGCGGGGGGCGAAATGAGCAGTTCTTC; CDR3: CASSIPSGGRNEQFF
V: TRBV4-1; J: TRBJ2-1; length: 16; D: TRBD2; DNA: TGCGCCAGCAGCCAAGATCGGCTAGCGGCCTACAATGAGCAGTTCTTC; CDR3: CASSQDRLAAYNEQFF
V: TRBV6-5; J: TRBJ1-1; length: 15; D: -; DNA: TGTGCCAGCAGTAGACGGACAGAGATGAACACTGAAGCTTTCTTT; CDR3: CASSRRTEMNTEAFF
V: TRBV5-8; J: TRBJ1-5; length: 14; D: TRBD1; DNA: TGTGCCAGCAGCTTATCAGACAGGGTCGGGCCCCAGCATTTT; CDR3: CASSLSDRVGPQHF
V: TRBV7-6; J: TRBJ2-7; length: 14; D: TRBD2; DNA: TGTGCCAGCAGCTTAGGCGGGGGGGCTTACGAGCAGTACTTC; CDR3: CASSLGGGAYEQYF
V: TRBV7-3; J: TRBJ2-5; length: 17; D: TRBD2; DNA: TGTGCCAGCAGCCCTCAGGGTAGCGGGGACCTCAGGGAGACCCAGTACTTC; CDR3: CASSPQGSGDLRETQYF
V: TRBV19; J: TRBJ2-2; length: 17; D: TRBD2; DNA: TGTGCCACCGGGGGGCGAGCGGGGGGAACGAACACCGGGGAGCTGTTTTTT; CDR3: CATGGRAGGTNTGELFF
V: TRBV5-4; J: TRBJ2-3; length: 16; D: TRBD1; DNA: TGTGCCAGCAGCTTGGAGGGGGCGCGGTCCACAGATACGCAGTATTTT; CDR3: CASSLEGARSTDTQYF
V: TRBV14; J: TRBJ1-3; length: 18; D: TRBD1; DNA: TGTGCCAGCAGCCCCTTGAGGGACAGGACCCGCTCTGGAAACACCATATATTTT; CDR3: CASSPLRDRTRSGNTIYF
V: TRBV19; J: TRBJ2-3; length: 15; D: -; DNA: TGTGCCAGTAGTCCCACTGTAGCCCCAGCAGATACGCAGTATTTT; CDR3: CASSPTVAPADTQYF
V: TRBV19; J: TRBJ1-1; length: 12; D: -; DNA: TGTGCCACGCGGGGGGGGAACACTGAAGCTTTCTTT; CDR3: CATRGGNTEAFF
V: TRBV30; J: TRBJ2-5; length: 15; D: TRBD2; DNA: TGTGCCTGGAGTGCCGGGACTAGCGGATTAGATCCCCAGTACTTC; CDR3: CAWSAGTSGLDPQYF
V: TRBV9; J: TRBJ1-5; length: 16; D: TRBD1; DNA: TGTGCCAGCAGCCCAGGACAGGCAGGGCGGAATCAGCCCCAGCATTTT; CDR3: CASSPGQAGRNQPQHF
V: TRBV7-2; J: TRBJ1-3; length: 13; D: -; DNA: TGTGCCAGCAGTAGGGGGAGCGGAAACACCATATATTTT; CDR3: CASSRGSGNTIYF
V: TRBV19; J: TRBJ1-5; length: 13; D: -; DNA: TGTGCCAGTAGTACCCAAGACAGGCAGCCCCAGCATTTT; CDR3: CASSTQDRQPQHF
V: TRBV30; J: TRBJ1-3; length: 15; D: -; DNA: TGTGCCTGGAGTATAGGGGAACACTCTGGAAACACCATATATTTT; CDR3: CAWSIGEHSGNTIYF
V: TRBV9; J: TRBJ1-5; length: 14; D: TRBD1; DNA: TGTGCCAGCAGCGCTACAGGGGCACATCAGCCCCAGCATTTT; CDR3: CASSATGAHQPQHF
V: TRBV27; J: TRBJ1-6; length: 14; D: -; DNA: TGTGCCAGCAGTTTGGGGCAGGGCAATTCACCCCTCCACTTT; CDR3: CASSLGQGNSPLHF
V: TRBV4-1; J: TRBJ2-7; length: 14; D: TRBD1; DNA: TGCGCCAGCAGCCCCCGACAGGGTTCCTACGAGCAGTACTTC; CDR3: CASSPRQGSYEQYF
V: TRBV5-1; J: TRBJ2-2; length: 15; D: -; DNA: TGCGCCAGCAGGCAGCAGGGGACCGACACCGGGGAGCTGTTTTTT; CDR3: CASRQQGTDTGELFF
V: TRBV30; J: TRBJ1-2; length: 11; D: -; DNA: TGTGCCTGGAGTCTAAACTATGGCTACACCTTC; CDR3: CAWSLNYGYTF
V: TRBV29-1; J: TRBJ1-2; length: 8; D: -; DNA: TGCAGCGTTGAACACTACACCTTC; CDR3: CSVEHYTF
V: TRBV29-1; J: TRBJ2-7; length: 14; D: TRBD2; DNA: TGCAGCGTTGTCGGTACGGGGGGGCCTCGGGAGCAGTACTTC; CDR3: CSVVGTGGPREQYF
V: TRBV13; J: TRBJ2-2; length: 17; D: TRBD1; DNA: TGTGCCAGCAGCTTGGCCGGGACAGGGGTGCGCACCGGGGAGCTGTTTTTT; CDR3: CASSLAGTGVRTGELFF
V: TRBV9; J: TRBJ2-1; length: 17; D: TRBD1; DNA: TGTGCCAGCAGCGTTGACAGGGGGCCCCTTATCTACAATGAGCAGTTCTTC; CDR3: CASSVDRGPLIYNEQFF
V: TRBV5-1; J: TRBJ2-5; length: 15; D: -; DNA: TGCGCCAGCAGCTTTTTTTACGAACTTCAAGAGACCCAGTACTTC; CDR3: CASSFFYELQETQYF
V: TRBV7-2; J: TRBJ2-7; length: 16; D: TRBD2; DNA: TGTGCCAGCAGCTTAGAACTAGCGGGGGGGCTGTACGAGCAGTACTTC; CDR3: CASSLELAGGLYEQYF
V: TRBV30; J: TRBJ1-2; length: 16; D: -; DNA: TGTGCCTGGACCTTTAGGTCAGGGGATGATAGTTATGGCTACACCTTC; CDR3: CAWTFRSGDDSYGYTF
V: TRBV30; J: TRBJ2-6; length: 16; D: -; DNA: TGTGCCTGGATAAGGAAACCCGGGACTGGGGCCAACGTCCTGACTTTC; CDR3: CAWIRKPGTGANVLTF
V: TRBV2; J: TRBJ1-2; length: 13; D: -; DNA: TGTGCCAGCAGTGGGGCAGGGCTGTATGGCTACACCTTC; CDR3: CASSGAGLYGYTF
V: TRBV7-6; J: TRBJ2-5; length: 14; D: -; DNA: TGTGCCAGCAGCGCCCGGGGGGCAGGGGAGACCCAGTACTTC; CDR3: CASSARGAGETQYF
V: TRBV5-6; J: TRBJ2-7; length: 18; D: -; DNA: TGTGCCAGCAGCTTGACCCCGGTCAGGGGACGCTTTACTGAGGAGCAGTACTTC; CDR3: CASSLTPVRGRFTEEQYF
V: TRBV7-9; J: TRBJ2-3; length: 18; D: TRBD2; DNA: TGTGCCAGCAGCTTACTCGGCGGGGGGAGGGCTAGCACAGATACGCAGTATTTT; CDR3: CASSLLGGGRASTDTQYF
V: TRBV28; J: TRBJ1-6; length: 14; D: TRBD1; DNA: TGTGCCAGCATCTCGGGACAGATTAATTCACCCCTCCACTTT; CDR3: CASISGQINSPLHF
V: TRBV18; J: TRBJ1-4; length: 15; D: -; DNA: TGTGCCAGCTCACTAGGGGCACAGGGTGCTGAAAAACTGTTTTTT; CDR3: CASSLGAQGAEKLFF
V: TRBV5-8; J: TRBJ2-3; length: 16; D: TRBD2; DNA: TGTGCCAGCAGCTTGGGCCGGACTAGCGGAACAGATACGCAGTATTTT; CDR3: CASSLGRTSGTDTQYF
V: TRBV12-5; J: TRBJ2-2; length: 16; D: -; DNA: TGTGCTAGTGGTCTGTTTGCGGGGAAGAACACCGGGGAGCTGTTTTTT; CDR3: CASGLFAGKNTGELFF
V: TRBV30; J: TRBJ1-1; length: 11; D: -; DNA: TGTGCCTGGGGGAGGGACACTGAAGCTTTCTTT; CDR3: CAWGRDTEAFF
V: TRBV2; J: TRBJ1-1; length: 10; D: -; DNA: TGTGCCAGCAGTACGGGGGAAGCTTTCTTT; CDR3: CASSTGEAFF
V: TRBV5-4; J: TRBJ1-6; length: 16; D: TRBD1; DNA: TGTGCCAGCAGCACCGGACAGGGGAAAGTGAGTTCACCCCTCCACTTT; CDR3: CASSTGQGKVSSPLHF
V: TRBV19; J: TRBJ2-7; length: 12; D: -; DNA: TGTGCCAGTTCTCCCGCGGGCCACGAGCAGTACTTC; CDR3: CASSPAGHEQYF
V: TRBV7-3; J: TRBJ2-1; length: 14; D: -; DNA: TGTGCCAGCAGCTTTAGTAGAGCGGACAATGAGCAGTTCTTC; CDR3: CASSFSRADNEQFF
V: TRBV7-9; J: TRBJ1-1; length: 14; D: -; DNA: TGTGCCAGCAGCTTAGGGGACATTGGCACTGAAGCTTTCTTT; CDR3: CASSLGDIGTEAFF
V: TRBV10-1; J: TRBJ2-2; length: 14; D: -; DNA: TGCGCCAGCACCGCGAATTCGAACACCGGGGAGCTGTTTTTT; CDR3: CASTANSNTGELFF
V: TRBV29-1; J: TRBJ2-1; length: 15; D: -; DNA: TGCAGCGTTGACCCCCGCGGGACTTCCTACAATGAGCAGTTCTTC; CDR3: CSVDPRGTSYNEQFF
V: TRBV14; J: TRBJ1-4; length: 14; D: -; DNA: TGTGCCAGCAGCTACGACTTCCGAAATGAAAAACTGTTTTTT; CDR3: CASSYDFRNEKLFF
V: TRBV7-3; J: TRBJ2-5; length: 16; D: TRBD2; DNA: TGTGCCAGCAGCCTTGGACTAGCGGGGCCGGGGGAGACCCAGTACTTC; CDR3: CASSLGLAGPGETQYF